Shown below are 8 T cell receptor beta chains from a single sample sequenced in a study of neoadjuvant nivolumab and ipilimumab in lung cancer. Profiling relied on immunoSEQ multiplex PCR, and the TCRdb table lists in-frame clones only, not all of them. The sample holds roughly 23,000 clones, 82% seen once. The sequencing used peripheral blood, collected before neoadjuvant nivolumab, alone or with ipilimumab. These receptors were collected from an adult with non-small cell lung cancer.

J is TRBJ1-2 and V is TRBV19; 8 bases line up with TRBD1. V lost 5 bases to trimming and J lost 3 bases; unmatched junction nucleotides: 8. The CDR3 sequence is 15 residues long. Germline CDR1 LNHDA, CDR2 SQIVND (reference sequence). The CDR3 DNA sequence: TGTGCCAGTAGTGCCTGGACAGGGATCGACTATGGCTACACCTTC. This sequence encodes CASSAWTGIDYGYTF.

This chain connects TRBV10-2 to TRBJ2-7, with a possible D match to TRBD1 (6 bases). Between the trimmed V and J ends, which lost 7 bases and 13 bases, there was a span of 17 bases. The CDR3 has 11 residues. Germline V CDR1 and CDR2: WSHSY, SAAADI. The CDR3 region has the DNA TGCGCCAGCAATAATGACAGGAACTCCTACTTC. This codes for CASNNDRNSYF.

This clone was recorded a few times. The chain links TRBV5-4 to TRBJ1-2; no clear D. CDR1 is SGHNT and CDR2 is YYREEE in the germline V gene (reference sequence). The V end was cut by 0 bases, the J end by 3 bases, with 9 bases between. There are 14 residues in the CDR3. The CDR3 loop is CASSLAGLDYGYTF. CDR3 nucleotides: TGTGCCAGCAGCTTGGCCGGCTTGGACTATGGCTACACCTTC.

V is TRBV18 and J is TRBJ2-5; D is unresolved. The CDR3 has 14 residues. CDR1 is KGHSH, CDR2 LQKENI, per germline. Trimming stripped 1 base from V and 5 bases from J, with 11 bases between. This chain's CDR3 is CASSPRRSAETQYF. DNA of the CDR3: TGTGCCAGCTCACCACGACGGTCGGCCGAGACCCAGTACTTC.

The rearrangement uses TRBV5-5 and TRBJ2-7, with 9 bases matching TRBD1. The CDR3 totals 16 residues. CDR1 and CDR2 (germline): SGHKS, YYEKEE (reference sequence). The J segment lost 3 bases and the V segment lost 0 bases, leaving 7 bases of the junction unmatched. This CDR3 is CASSLAGTGTYYEQYF. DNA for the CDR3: TGTGCCAGCAGCTTGGCGGGGACAGGGACCTACTACGAGCAGTACTTC. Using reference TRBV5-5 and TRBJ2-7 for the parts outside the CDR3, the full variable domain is DAGVTQSPTHLIKTRGQQVTLRCSPISGHKSVSWYQQVLGQGPQFIFQYYEKEERGRGNFPDRFSARQFPNYSSELNVNALLLGDSALYLCASSLAGTGTYYEQYFGPGTRLTVT.

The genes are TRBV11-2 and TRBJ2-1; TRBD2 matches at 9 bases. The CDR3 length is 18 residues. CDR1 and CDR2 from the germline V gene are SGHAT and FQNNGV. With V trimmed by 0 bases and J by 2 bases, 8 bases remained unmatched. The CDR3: CASSLDWLAGDPYNEQFF. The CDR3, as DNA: TGTGCCAGCAGCTTAGATTGGTTAGCGGGAGACCCCTACAATGAGCAGTTCTTC.

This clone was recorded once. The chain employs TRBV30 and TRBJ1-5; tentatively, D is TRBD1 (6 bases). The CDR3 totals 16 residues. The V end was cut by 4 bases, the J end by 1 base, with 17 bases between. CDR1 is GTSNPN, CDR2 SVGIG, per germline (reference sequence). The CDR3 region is CAWTIGGGASNQPQHF. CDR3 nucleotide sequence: TGTGCCTGGACTATAGGCGGGGGGGCAAGCAATCAGCCCCAGCATTTT.

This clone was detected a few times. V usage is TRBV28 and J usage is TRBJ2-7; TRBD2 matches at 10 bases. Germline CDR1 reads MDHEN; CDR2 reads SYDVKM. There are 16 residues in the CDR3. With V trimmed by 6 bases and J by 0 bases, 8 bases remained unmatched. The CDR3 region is CASRYTSGTVSYEQYF. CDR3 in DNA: TGTGCCAGCAGGTACACTAGCGGGACCGTCTCCTACGAGCAGTACTTC.